A single sample gave rise to the 6 T cell receptor beta chains below, sequenced in a study of T cells expressing NK-cell markers. TCRdb reprocessed the 5' RACE reads and reports one entry per CDR3 protein, with no DNA. The table lists 250,000 or so distinct CDR3 sequences, with around 4.2% in the top ten. Sample: blood T cells: a sorted CD56 or NKG2C T cell subset, CD4+ or CD8+ T cells, or bulk PBMC T cells (not recorded which). These receptors all come from a woman between 18 and 70 years old in good health.

This chain links TRBV7-2 with TRBJ1-2. Germline CDR1 is SGHTA and CDR2 is FQGNSA. The CDR3 consists of 15 residues. CDR3 sequence reads: CASSPRQLANYGYTF. Complete variable domain (other parts from reference TRBV7-2 and TRBJ1-2): GAGVSQSPSNKVTEKGKDVELRCDPISGHTALYWYRQSLGQGLEFLIYFQGNSAPDKSGLPSDRFSAERTGGSVSTLTIQRTQQEDSAVYLCASSPRQLANYGYTFGSGTRLTVV.

The chain joins TRBV20-1 to TRBJ2-1; checking the TCRdb D call of TRBD2 is not possible without DNA. CDR1 DFQATT and CDR2 SNEGSKA come from the germline V gene (reference sequence). CDR3 size: 11 residues. Here the CDR3 reads CSAEGLAEQFF.

V and J are TRBV4-2 and TRBJ2-3; absent DNA, TCRdb's TRBD2 call cannot be checked. The germline V gene encodes CDR1 LGHNA and CDR2 YNFKEQ. This CDR3 is 15 amino acids long. The CDR3 region is CASSQEGGSKDTQYF.

The chain links TRBV20-1 to TRBJ2-1; TCRdb indicates TRBD1, and absent DNA this call remains unverified. Looked up from germline, CDR1 is DFQATT and CDR2 is SNEGSKA (reference sequence). The CDR3 runs 13 residues. CDR3: CSAYWDSHNEQFF.

The chain couples TRBV5-8 to TRBJ2-3; the D call of TRBD1 rests on TCRdb alone, since no DNA is present to check it. CDR1 and CDR2 from the germline V gene are SGHTS and YDEGEE. CDR3 length: 15 amino acids. CDR3 residues: CASGGRKASTDTQYF.

This chain joins TRBV7-2 and TRBJ2-2; with no DNA, the TCRdb D assignment of TRBD2 cannot be verified. The CDR3 runs 16 residues. CDR1 and CDR2 from the germline V gene are SGHTA and FQGNSA. CDR3 region: CASSPNRGTKAGELFF.